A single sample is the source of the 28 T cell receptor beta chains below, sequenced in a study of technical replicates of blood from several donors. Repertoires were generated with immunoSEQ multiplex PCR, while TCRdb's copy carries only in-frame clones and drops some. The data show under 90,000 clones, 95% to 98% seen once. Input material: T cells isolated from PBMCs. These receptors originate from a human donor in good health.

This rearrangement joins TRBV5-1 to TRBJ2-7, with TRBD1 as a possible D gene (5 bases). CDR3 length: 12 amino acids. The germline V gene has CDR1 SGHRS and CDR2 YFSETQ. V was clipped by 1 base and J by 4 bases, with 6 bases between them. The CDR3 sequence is CASSLRGYEQYF. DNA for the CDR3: TGCGCCAGCAGCTTGAGGGGATACGAGCAGTACTTC.

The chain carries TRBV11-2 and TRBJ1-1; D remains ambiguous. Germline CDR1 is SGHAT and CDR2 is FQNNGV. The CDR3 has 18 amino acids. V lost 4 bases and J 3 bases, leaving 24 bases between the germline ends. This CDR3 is CASSSLSLAGIRDTEAFF. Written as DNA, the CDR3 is TGTGCCAGCAGCTCACTATCTTTGGCGGGGATTCGGGACACTGAAGCTTTCTTT.

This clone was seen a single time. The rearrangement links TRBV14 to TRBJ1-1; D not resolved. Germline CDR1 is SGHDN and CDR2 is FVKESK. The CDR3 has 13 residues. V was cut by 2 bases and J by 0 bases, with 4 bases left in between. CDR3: CASSQLMNTEAFF. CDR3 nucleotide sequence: TGTGCCAGCAGCCAATTAATGAACACTGAAGCTTTCTTT.

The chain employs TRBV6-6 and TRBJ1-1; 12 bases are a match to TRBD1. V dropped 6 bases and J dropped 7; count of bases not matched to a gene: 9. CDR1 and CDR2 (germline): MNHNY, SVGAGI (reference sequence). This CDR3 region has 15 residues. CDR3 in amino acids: CASSYLGTGGDEAFF. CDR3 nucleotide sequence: TGTGCCAGCAGCTACCTCGGGACAGGGGGCGATGAAGCTTTCTTT.

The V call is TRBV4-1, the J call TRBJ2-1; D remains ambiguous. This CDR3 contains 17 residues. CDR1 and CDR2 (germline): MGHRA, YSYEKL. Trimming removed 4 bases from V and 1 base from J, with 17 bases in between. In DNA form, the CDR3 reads TGCGCCAGCAGCCCTCGAGACTTCTTTTTATCCTACAATGAGCAGTTCTTC. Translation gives CASSPRDFFLSYNEQFF.

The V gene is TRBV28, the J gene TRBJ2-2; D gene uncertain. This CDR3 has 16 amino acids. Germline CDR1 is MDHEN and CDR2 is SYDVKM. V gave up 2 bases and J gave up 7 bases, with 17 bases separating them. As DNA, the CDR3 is TGTGCCAGCAGTTTAAGCAGGATCTGGGTGAGCGGGGAGCTGTTTTTT. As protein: CASSLSRIWVSGELFF.

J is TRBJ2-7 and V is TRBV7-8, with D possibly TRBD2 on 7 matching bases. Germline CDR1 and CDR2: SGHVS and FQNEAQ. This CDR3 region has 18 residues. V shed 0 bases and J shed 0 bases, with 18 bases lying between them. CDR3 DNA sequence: TGTGCCAGCAGCTTAGCCCTTGGAGGGGGGGGGCGCTCCTACGAGCAGTACTTC. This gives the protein CASSLALGGGGRSYEQYF.

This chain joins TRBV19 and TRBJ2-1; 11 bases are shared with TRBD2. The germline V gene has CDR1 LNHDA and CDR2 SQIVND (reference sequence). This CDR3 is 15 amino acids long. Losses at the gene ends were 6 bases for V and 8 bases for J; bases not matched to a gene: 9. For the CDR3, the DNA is TGTGCCAGTAGCTGGGGACTAGCGGATGGAGATGAGCAGTTCTTC. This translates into CASSWGLADGDEQFF.

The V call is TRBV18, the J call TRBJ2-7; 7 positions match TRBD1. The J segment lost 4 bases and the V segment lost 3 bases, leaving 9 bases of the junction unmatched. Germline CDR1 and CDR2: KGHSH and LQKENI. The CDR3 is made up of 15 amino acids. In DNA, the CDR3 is TGTGCCAGCTCACCGACAGGGCTAGCCACATACGAGCAGTACTTC. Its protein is CASSPTGLATYEQYF.

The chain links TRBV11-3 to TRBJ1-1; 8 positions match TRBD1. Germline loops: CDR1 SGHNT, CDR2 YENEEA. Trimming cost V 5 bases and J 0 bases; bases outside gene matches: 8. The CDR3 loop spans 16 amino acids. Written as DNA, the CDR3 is TGTGCCAGCAGCCTGACAGGGGCCAACATGAACACTGAAGCTTTCTTT. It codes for CASSLTGANMNTEAFF.

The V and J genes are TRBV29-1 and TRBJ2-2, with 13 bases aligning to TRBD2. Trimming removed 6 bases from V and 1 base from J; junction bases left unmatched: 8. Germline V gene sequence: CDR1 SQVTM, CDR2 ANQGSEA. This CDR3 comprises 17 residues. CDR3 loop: CSVVGLAGEGNTGELFF. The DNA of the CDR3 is TGCAGCGTGGTAGGACTAGCGGGAGAGGGGAACACCGGGGAGCTGTTTTTT.

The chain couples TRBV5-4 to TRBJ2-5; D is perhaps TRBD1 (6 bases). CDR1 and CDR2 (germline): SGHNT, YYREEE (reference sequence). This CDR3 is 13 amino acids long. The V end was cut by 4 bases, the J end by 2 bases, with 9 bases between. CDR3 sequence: CASSLGQQETQYF. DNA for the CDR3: TGTGCCAGCAGCCTCGGACAGCAAGAGACCCAGTACTTC. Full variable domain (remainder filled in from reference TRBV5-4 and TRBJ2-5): ETGVTQSPTHLIKTRGQQVTLRCSSQSGHNTVSWYQQALGQGPQFIFQYYREEENGRGNFPPRFSGLQFPNYSSELNVNALELDDSALYLCASSLGQQETQYFGPGTRLLVL.

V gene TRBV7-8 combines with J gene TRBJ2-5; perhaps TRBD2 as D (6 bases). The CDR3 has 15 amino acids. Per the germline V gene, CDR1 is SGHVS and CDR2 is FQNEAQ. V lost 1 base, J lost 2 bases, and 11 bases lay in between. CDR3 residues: CASSLDLAYQETQYF. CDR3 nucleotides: TGTGCCAGCAGCTTAGACCTAGCGTATCAAGAGACCCAGTACTTC.

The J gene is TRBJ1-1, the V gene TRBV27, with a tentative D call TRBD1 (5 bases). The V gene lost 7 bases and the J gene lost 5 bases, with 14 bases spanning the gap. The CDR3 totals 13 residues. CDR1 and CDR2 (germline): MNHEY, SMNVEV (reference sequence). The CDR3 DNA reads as TGTGCCAGCACACAATACGGGGGGACTGAAGCTTTCTTT. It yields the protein CASTQYGGTEAFF.

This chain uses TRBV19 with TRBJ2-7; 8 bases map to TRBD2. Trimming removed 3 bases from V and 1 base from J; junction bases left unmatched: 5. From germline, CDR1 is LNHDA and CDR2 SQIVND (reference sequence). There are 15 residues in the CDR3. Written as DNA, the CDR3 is TGTGCCAGTAGTATCGGGAGGGGCGCTTCCTACGAGCAGTACTTC. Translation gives CASSIGRGASYEQYF.

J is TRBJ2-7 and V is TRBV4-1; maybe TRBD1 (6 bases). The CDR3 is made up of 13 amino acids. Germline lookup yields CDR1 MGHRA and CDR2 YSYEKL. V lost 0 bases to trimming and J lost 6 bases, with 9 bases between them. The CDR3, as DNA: TGCGCCAGCAGCCAAGAAGGGGGTCTCGAGCAGTACTTC. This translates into CASSQEGGLEQYF.

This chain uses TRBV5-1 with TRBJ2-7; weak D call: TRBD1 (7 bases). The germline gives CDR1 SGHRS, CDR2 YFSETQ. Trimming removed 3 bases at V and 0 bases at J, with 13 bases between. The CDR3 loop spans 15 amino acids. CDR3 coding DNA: TGCGCCAGCAGCTGGACGCGGGACAGCTCCTACGAGCAGTACTTC. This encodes CASSWTRDSSYEQYF.

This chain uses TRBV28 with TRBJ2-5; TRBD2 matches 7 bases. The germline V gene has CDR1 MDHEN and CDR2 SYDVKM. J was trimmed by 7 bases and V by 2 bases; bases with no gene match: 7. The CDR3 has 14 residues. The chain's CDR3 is CASSLIQREGTQYF. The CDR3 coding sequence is TGTGCCAGCAGTTTAATCCAGCGGGAAGGGACCCAGTACTTC. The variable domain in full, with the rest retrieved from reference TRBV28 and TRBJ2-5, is DVKVTQSSRYLVKRTGEKVFLECVQDMDHENMFWYRQDPGLGLRLIYFSYDVKMKEKGDIPEGYSVSREKKERFSLILESASTNQTSMYLCASSLIQREGTQYFGPGTRLLVL.

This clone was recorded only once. CDR3 coding DNA: TGTGCCAGCAGCTCTCTCGGAGTTAGCAATCAGCCCCAGCATTTT. It translates to CASSSLGVSNQPQHF. The chain links TRBV5-6 to TRBJ1-5; D uncertain. The CDR3 sequence is 15 residues long. Germline V CDR1 and CDR2: SGHDT, YYEEEE. V was shortened by 3 bases and J by 0 bases, with 10 bases between the two germline ends.

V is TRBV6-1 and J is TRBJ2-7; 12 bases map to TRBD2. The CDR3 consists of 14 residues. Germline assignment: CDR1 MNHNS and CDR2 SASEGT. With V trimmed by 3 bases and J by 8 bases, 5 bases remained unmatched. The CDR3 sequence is CASSDRTSGEKQYF. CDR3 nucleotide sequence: TGTGCCAGCAGTGATCGGACTAGCGGGGAAAAGCAGTACTTC.

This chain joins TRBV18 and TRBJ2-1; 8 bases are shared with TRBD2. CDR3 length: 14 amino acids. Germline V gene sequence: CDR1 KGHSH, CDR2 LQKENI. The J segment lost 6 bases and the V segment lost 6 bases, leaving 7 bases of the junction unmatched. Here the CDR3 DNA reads TGTGCCAGCTCCCCAGGACTAGCTTCCAATGAGCAGTTCTTC. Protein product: CASSPGLASNEQFF.

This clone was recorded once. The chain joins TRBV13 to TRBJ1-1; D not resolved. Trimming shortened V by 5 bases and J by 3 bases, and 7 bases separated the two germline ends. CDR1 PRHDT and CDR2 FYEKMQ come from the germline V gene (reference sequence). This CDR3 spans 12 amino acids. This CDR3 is CASSRDDTEAFF. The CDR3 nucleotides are TGTGCCAGCAGCCGGGATGACACTGAAGCTTTCTTT.

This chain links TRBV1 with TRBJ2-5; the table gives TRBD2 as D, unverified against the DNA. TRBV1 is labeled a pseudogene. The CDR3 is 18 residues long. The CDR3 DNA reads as TGCACCAGCAGCCAAGTAATTCGGGCTAGCGGGAGCTCAGAGACCCAGTACTTC. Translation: CTSSQVIRASGSSETQYF.

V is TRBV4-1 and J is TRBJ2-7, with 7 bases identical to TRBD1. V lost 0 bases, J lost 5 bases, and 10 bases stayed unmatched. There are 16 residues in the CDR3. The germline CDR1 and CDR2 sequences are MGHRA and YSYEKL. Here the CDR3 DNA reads TGCGCCAGCAGCCAAGACCGAGGGGGCGCCGGACACGAGCAGTACTTC. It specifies CASSQDRGGAGHEQYF.

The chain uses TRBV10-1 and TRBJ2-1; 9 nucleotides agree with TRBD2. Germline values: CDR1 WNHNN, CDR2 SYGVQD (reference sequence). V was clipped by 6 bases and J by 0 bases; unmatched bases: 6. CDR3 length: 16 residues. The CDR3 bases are TGCGCCAGCAGCCCATTAGCGGGAGTCTCCTACAATGAGCAGTTCTTC. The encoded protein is CASSPLAGVSYNEQFF.

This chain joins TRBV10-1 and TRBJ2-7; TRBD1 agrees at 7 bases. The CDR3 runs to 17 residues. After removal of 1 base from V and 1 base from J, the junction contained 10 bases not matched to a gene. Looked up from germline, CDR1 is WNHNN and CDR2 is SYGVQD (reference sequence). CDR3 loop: CASSEWTGTSRSYEQYF. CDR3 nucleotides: TGCGCCAGCAGTGAGTGGACAGGAACCTCTAGGTCCTACGAGCAGTACTTC.

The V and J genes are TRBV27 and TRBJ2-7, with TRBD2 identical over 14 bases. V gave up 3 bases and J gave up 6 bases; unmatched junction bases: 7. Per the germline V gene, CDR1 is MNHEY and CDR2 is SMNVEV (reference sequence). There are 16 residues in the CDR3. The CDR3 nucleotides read TGTGCCAGCAGTTTGACCTTGGGACTAGCGGGAGCCGAGCAGTACTTC. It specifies CASSLTLGLAGAEQYF.

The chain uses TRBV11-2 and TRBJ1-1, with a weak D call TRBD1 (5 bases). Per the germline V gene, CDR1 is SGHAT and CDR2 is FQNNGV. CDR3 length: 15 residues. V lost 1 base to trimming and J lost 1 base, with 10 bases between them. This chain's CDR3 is CASSLVRGGNTEAFF. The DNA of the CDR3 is TGTGCCAGCAGCTTAGTTCGGGGGGGGAACACTGAAGCTTTCTTT.